These T cell receptor beta chains were read from a single sample in a study of T cell repertoires in cytomegalovirus infection. MiXCR, run by TCRdb on the reads, gives a single entry per CDR3 protein. Here the sample spans approximately 260,000 distinct CDR3 sequences, 22% being singletons. No antigen is known for these receptors. The input for sequencing was cultured PBMCs, taken from culture after CMV antigen stimulation. These receptors originate from a human donor in good health (CMV status not recorded). Some clones in this sample may be carry-over from other donors' samples. CDR3s include the opening cysteine and the closing phenylalanine or tryptophan. The D gene is left open where the match is weak. The listing skips clone size in some rows; elsewhere it reads once, few, many or a size class.

clone_size: -
d_call: -
v_call: TRBV18
j_call: TRBJ2-7
cdr3_nt: TGTGCCAGCTCACCGATCGGATCCGGTACCCACGAGCAGTACTTC
cdr3_aa: CASSPIGSGTHEQYF

clone_size: few
d_call: TRBD2
v_call: TRBV6-2/TRBV6-3
j_call: TRBJ2-3
cdr3_nt: TGTGCCAGCAGTTACGCTAGCGGGTACACAGATACGCAGTATTTT
cdr3_aa: CASSYASGYTDTQYF

clone_size: many
d_call: -
v_call: TRBV7-2
j_call: TRBJ2-5
cdr3_nt: TGTGCCAGCAGTTATTCCTACGGGGGCGAACGGGCCCAGTACTTC
cdr3_aa: CASSYSYGGERAQYF

clone_size: once
d_call: -
v_call: TRBV5-1
j_call: TRBJ1-1
cdr3_nt: TGCGCCAGCAGCGTGGACGGACTTGAAGCTTTCTTT
cdr3_aa: CASSVDGLEAFF

clone_size: -
d_call: -
v_call: TRBV6-9
j_call: TRBJ1-1
cdr3_nt: TGTGCCAGCAGTTACTTTGCAGGTCCGGGCACTGAAGCTTTCTTT
cdr3_aa: CASSYFAGPGTEAFF

clone_size: few
d_call: TRBD2
v_call: TRBV4-3
j_call: TRBJ2-1
cdr3_nt: TGCGCCAGCAGCCAAGATGCTCCTAGCGGGGCCCAGTTCTTC
cdr3_aa: CASSQDAPSGAQFF

clone_size: few
d_call: -
v_call: TRBV28
j_call: TRBJ1-4
cdr3_nt: TGTGCCAGCAGTTCCCCGGGACGGAGAGGCAATGAAAAACTGTTTTTT
cdr3_aa: CASSSPGRRGNEKLFF

clone_size: -
d_call: -
v_call: TRBV12-3/TRBV12-4
j_call: TRBJ2-7
cdr3_nt: TGTGCCAGCAGTCACTACGGACTACCCATCTCCTACGAGCAGTACTTC
cdr3_aa: CASSHYGLPISYEQYF

clone_size: many
d_call: -
v_call: TRBV19
j_call: TRBJ1-2
cdr3_nt: TGTGCCAGTAGCCAGGGTACTAACTATGGCTACACCTTC
cdr3_aa: CASSQGTNYGYTF

clone_size: -
d_call: TRBD2
v_call: TRBV20-1
j_call: TRBJ2-7
cdr3_nt: TGCAGTGCTACTCCTTACGGGACTAGCGGTGGGGCGGCCTACGAGCAGTACTTC
cdr3_aa: CSATPYGTSGGAAYEQYF

clone_size: many
d_call: TRBD2
v_call: TRBV7-2
j_call: TRBJ2-2
cdr3_nt: TGTGCCAGCAGCCCTACTAGCGGGAGGCTCGGCGGGGAGCTGTTTTTT
cdr3_aa: CASSPTSGRLGGELFF

clone_size: -
d_call: -
v_call: TRBV19
j_call: TRBJ2-1
cdr3_nt: TGTGCCAGTAGTATATACCAGGGCAATGAGCAGTTCTTC
cdr3_aa: CASSIYQGNEQFF

clone_size: -
d_call: TRBD1
v_call: TRBV12-3/TRBV12-4
j_call: TRBJ1-1
cdr3_nt: TGTGCCAGCAGTCTTGACAGGGATGAAGCTTTCTTT
cdr3_aa: CASSLDRDEAFF

clone_size: few
d_call: -
v_call: TRBV5-4
j_call: TRBJ1-1
cdr3_nt: TGTGCCAGCAGTGACAGCACCAACACTGAAGCTTTCTTT
cdr3_aa: CASSDSTNTEAFF

clone_size: few
d_call: -
v_call: TRBV6-1
j_call: TRBJ2-1
cdr3_nt: TGTGCCAGCATTTTACGGACGTTCAATGAGCAGTTCTTC
cdr3_aa: CASILRTFNEQFF

clone_size: few
d_call: TRBD2
v_call: TRBV7-6
j_call: TRBJ2-3
cdr3_nt: TGTGCCAGCAGCCCCGGGCTAGCGGGACTCAGGGGTACGCAGTATTTT
cdr3_aa: CASSPGLAGLRGTQYF

clone_size: -
d_call: -
v_call: TRBV20-1
j_call: TRBJ1-2
cdr3_nt: TGCAGTGCTAGAGATTCGATGGGGAAGGGCTACACCTTC
cdr3_aa: CSARDSMGKGYTF

clone_size: -
d_call: -
v_call: TRBV12-3/TRBV12-4
j_call: TRBJ1-2
cdr3_nt: TGTGCCAGCAGTTTAGCACTCATGGGCTACACCTTC
cdr3_aa: CASSLALMGYTF

clone_size: few
d_call: TRBD1
v_call: TRBV7-2
j_call: TRBJ1-2
cdr3_nt: TGTGCCAGCACTGGGACAGGGTATGGCTACACCTTC
cdr3_aa: CASTGTGYGYTF

clone_size: many
d_call: TRBD2
v_call: TRBV19
j_call: TRBJ2-3
cdr3_nt: TGTGCCAGTACCCTACTAGCGGGAGGGCGCACAGATACGCAGTATTTT
cdr3_aa: CASTLLAGGRTDTQYF

clone_size: many
d_call: TRBD1
v_call: TRBV7-8
j_call: TRBJ1-4
cdr3_nt: TGTGCCAGCAGCTTAGGAGGGGGCGCGATTGAAAAACTGTTTTTT
cdr3_aa: CASSLGGGAIEKLFF

clone_size: -
d_call: TRBD1
v_call: TRBV6-2/TRBV6-3
j_call: TRBJ1-5
cdr3_nt: TGTGCCAGCGCCCGAAAGGGACAGGGGAGGCAGCCCCAGCATTTT
cdr3_aa: CASARKGQGRQPQHF

clone_size: -
d_call: TRBD1
v_call: TRBV30
j_call: TRBJ2-2
cdr3_nt: TGTGCCTGGAGCGCCGGGACAGGGGACACCGGGGAGCTGTTTTTT
cdr3_aa: CAWSAGTGDTGELFF

clone_size: -
d_call: -
v_call: TRBV10-3
j_call: TRBJ1-1
cdr3_nt: TGTGCCATCAGTGACCAAGTCGGGGCTACTGAAGCTTTCTTT
cdr3_aa: CAISDQVGATEAFF

clone_size: -
d_call: TRBD1
v_call: TRBV12-3/TRBV12-4
j_call: TRBJ1-4
cdr3_nt: TGTGCCAGCAGTCGCGGGACAGGGGGCGTCGTGTTGGAAAAACTGTTTTTT
cdr3_aa: CASSRGTGGVVLEKLFF

clone_size: many
d_call: -
v_call: TRBV7-9
j_call: TRBJ1-5
cdr3_nt: TGTGCCAGCAGCTTGTGGCCAGATCAGCCCCAGCATTTT
cdr3_aa: CASSLWPDQPQHF

clone_size: few
d_call: -
v_call: TRBV19
j_call: TRBJ1-1
cdr3_nt: TGTGCCAGTATCAACCAGGGGACTGAAGCTTTCTTT
cdr3_aa: CASINQGTEAFF

clone_size: -
d_call: TRBD1
v_call: TRBV4-3
j_call: TRBJ2-7
cdr3_nt: TGCGCCAGCAGCCAAGGGCTATCACGACAGGGGACCTACGAGCAGTACTTC
cdr3_aa: CASSQGLSRQGTYEQYF

clone_size: -
d_call: -
v_call: TRBV6-2/TRBV6-3
j_call: TRBJ1-5
cdr3_nt: TGTGCCAGCAGTGAACGAAAGGTGGCCCAGCATTTT
cdr3_aa: CASSERKVAQHF

clone_size: few
d_call: TRBD1
v_call: TRBV28
j_call: TRBJ2-1
cdr3_nt: TGTGCCAGCACTTTTAAACGTAACAGGGGCCCTTCCTACAATGAGCAGTTCTTC
cdr3_aa: CASTFKRNRGPSYNEQFF

clone_size: -
d_call: -
v_call: TRBV18
j_call: TRBJ1-3
cdr3_nt: TGTGCCAGCTCACCCTACGACTTGCCTGGAAACACCATATATTTT
cdr3_aa: CASSPYDLPGNTIYF

clone_size: -
d_call: TRBD1
v_call: TRBV12-3/TRBV12-4
j_call: TRBJ1-1
cdr3_nt: TGTGCCAGCACCCCGGGACAGTCGAACACTGAAGCTTTCTTT
cdr3_aa: CASTPGQSNTEAFF

clone_size: -
d_call: -
v_call: TRBV29-1
j_call: TRBJ1-2
cdr3_nt: TGCAGCGTTAAGATCCCGGGACGGCTCTATGGCTACACCTTC
cdr3_aa: CSVKIPGRLYGYTF

clone_size: few
d_call: TRBD1
v_call: TRBV4-1
j_call: TRBJ2-6
cdr3_nt: TGCGCCAGCAGCAGACCAGGGGGAAGTGGGGCCAACGTCCTGACTTTC
cdr3_aa: CASSRPGGSGANVLTF

clone_size: few
d_call: -
v_call: TRBV24-1
j_call: TRBJ2-3
cdr3_nt: TGTGCCACCAGTGATCTGCCAGGGGCGGGAGTTAGGATCACAGATACGCAGTATTTT
cdr3_aa: CATSDLPGAGVRITDTQYF

clone_size: -
d_call: -
v_call: TRBV2
j_call: TRBJ2-7
cdr3_nt: TGTGCCAGCATCTTGGGGGCCCAAACGGCCTCCGAGCAGTACTTC
cdr3_aa: CASILGAQTASEQYF

clone_size: -
d_call: -
v_call: TRBV10-3
j_call: TRBJ1-1
cdr3_nt: TGTGCCACCCTTACCTATTCGGGGGAATCCGATGAAGCTTTCTTT
cdr3_aa: CATLTYSGESDEAFF

clone_size: -
d_call: -
v_call: TRBV11-3
j_call: TRBJ1-1
cdr3_nt: TGTGCCAGCAGCTTAGCTTGGACAGATACTGTAGCTTTCTTT
cdr3_aa: CASSLAWTDTVAFF

clone_size: -
d_call: TRBD2
v_call: TRBV24-1
j_call: TRBJ2-2
cdr3_nt: TGTGCCACCAGTGATTCGAATAGCGGGTACACCGGGGAGCTGTTTTTT
cdr3_aa: CATSDSNSGYTGELFF

clone_size: many
d_call: -
v_call: TRBV13
j_call: TRBJ2-3
cdr3_nt: TGTGCCAGCAGCTCCCCTAGCACAGATACGCAGTATTTT
cdr3_aa: CASSSPSTDTQYF

clone_size: many
d_call: TRBD2
v_call: TRBV6-6
j_call: TRBJ2-1
cdr3_nt: TGTGCCAGCAGTAACACCGGGACTATCTCCTACAATGAGCAGTTCTTC
cdr3_aa: CASSNTGTISYNEQFF

clone_size: few
d_call: -
v_call: TRBV19
j_call: TRBJ2-1
cdr3_nt: TGTGCCAGTAGTAACCAGGGCAATGAGCAGTTCTTC
cdr3_aa: CASSNQGNEQFF